This T cell receptor (beta chain) was sequenced during a study of control samples from healthy donors and cancer patients. TCRdb's copy holds only in-frame clones and misses some; the assay was immunoSEQ multiplex PCR. The top ten hold more than 7% of the sample, which has 85,000 to 100,000 clones, 85% to 95% seen once. CDR1 and CDR2 (germline): LNHDA, SQIVND (reference sequence). V was cut by 7 bases and J by 2 bases, with 16 bases left in between. The length of the CDR3 is 15 residues. This sequence was found in a man aged 18 to 30 in good health. The specimen sequenced was blood. V and J are TRBV19 and TRBJ2-3, with D tentatively TRBD2 (5 bases). The CDR3 protein is CASNMRALPTDTQYF. The CDR3 coding sequence is TGTGCCAGTAACATGAGGGCCCTCCCCACAGATACGCAGTATTTT. Drawing the rest from reference TRBV19 and TRBJ2-3, the complete variable domain is DGGITQSPKYLFRKEGQNVTLSCEQNLNHDAMYWYRQDPGQGLRLIYYSQIVNDFQKGDIAEGYSVSREKKESFPLTVTSAQKNPTAFYLCASNMRALPTDTQYFGPGTRLTVL.